This T cell receptor beta chain originates from a study of blood T cells in healthy people across ages. This clonotype came up a few times. Its cognate antigen is unknown. Overall study results and limits: PBMCs went unsorted, and a conclusive naive versus antigen-experienced comparison was therefore prevented.

Then a second PCR, running roughly 7 to 12 cycles, was carried out with a sample-barcoded 5' primer and a J-beta primer mix. Each CDR3 protein is one row after TCRdb ran MiXCR on the 5' RACE reads. Counted here are about 1.6 million distinct CDR3 sequences, around 35% occurring once; the ten biggest clones make up roughly 10%. The ends lost 3 bases at V and 0 bases at J; junction bases unmatched: 17. The CDR3 loop spans 20 amino acids. Germline assignment: CDR1 LGHDT and CDR2 YNNKEL (reference sequence). Donors were systemically healthy Caucasian individuals from Russia aged about 6 to 90 years. The gene calls are TRBV3-1 and TRBJ2-1; 7 nucleotides agree with TRBD2. The sequence was obtained from a woman aged 25 to 45 in good health. Sequenced: blood. The CDR3 sequence: CASSQKSGARPVSSYNEQFF. The DNA for the CDR3 is TGTGCCAGCAGCCAGAAAAGCGGGGCCCGTCCCGTTAGCTCCTACAATGAGCAGTTCTTC.